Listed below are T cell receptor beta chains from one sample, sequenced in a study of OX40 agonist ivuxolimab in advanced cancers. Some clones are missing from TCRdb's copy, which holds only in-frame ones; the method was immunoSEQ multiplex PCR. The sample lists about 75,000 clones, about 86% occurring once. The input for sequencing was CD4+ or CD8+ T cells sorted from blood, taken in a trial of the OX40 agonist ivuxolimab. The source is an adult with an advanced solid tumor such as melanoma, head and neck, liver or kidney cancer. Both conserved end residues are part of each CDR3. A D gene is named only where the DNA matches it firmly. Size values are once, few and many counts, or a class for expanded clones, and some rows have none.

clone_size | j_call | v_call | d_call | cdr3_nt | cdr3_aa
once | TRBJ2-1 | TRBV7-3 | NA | TGTGCCAGCAGCTTAAATAGTGGAGGCCCAGCGGTCGATGAGCAGTTCTTC | CASSLNSGGPAVDEQFF
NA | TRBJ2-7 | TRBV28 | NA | TGTGCCAGCATGAGGCCCAACCCCTACGAGCAGTACTTC | CASMRPNPYEQYF
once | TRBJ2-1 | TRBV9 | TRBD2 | TGTGCCAGCAGCGTAGAAGCGGGGACCACGTACAATGAGCAGTTCTTC | CASSVEAGTTYNEQFF
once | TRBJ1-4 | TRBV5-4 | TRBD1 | TGTGCCAGCAGCCCTAATCCCCACGAGACAGGGGATTTGAGTAATGAAAAACTGTTTTTT | CASSPNPHETGDLSNEKLFF
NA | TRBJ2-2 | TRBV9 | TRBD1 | TGTGCCAGCAGCGTTGGACAGGGTTTGGCCGGGGAGCTGTTTTTT | CASSVGQGLAGELFF
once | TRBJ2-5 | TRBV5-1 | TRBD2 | TGCGCCAGCAGCTTTGGGAGACTAGCACAAGAGACCCAGTACTTC | CASSFGRLAQETQYF
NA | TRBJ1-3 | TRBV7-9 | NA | TGTGCCAGCAGCTTCACAGGCCTCTCTGGAAACACCATATATTTT | CASSFTGLSGNTIYF
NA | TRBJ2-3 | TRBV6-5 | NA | TGTGCCAGCTCCCTCGGACGGACGACCACAGATACGCAGTATTTT | CASSLGRTTTDTQYF
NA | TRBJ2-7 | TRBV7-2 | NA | TGTGCCAGCAGCTTAGATCTCCACAGAACCTACGAGCAGTACTTC | CASSLDLHRTYEQYF
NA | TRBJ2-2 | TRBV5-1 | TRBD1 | TGCGCCAGCAGCTTACATCCTGGGACAGCTATGCCCGGGGAGCTGTTTTTT | CASSLHPGTAMPGELFF
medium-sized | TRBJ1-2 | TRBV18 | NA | TGTGCCAGCTCGGGTTCGGGGATCTTCACCGGCATCCGGGGCAGCTCCTATGGCTACACCTTC | CASSGSGIFTGIRGSSYGYTF
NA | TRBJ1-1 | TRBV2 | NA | TGTGCCAGCAGTTTCAGCACCAACACTGAAGCTTTCTTT | CASSFSTNTEAFF
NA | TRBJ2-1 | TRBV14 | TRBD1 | TGTGCCAGCAGCGAGACAGGGGGTTCGGGCAATGAGCAGTTCTTC | CASSETGGSGNEQFF
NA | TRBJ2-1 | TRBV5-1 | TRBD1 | TGCGCCAGCAGCCCACCCAAGACAGGGGGGTACCGCAGTGAGCAGTTCTTC | CASSPPKTGGYRSEQFF
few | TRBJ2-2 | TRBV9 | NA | TGTGCCAGCAGCACCCTAGGGGGGCGGGCCAGGGGGAAGAACACCGGGGAGCTGTTTTTT | CASSTLGGRARGKNTGELFF
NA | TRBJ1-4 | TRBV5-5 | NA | TGTGCCAGCAGCTTGGGGGAACCGGAACGTAATGAAAAACTGTTTTTT | CASSLGEPERNEKLFF
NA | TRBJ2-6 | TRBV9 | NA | TGTGCCAGCAGCGGTCAGAGCGCTGGGGCCAACGTCCTGACTTTC | CASSGQSAGANVLTF
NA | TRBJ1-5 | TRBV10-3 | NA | TGTGCCATCAGATCCCAGGCAGGGTCAAGTCAGCCCCAGCATTTT | CAIRSQAGSSQPQHF
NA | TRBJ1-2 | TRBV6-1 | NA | TGTGCCAGCCCAGTCCCTACCGGGGGCTACACCTTC | CASPVPTGGYTF
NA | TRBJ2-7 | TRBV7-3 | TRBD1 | TGTGCCAGCAGCCTCAATCAGGGGACAGGGGCTCTTGGCGAGCAGTACTTC | CASSLNQGTGALGEQYF
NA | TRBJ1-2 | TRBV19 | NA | TGTGCCAGTATCACCGACTATGGCTACACCTTC | CASITDYGYTF
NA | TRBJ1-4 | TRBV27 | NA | TGTGCCAGCAGTTCCCTCCGGCGGGGGGCGGGTGAAAAACTGTTTTTT | CASSSLRRGAGEKLFF